A selection of T cell receptor beta chains follows, all from one sample in a study of cytomegalovirus exposure and HLA in healthy donors. TCRdb's copy holds only in-frame clones and misses some; the assay was immunoSEQ multiplex PCR. The sample features fewer than 150,000 clones, with about 3.5% in its top ten. Sequenced sample: PBMCs. These receptor sequences come from a man aged 18 to 35 in good health and CMV-seronegative. Both conserved end residues are part of each CDR3. The D gene is left open where the match is weak.

D gene	V gene	J gene	CDR3 protein	CDR3 DNA
NA	TRBV2	TRBJ2-2	CASRDGQTGELFF	TGTGCCAGCAGGGATGGACAGACCGGGGAGCTGTTTTTT
TRBD1	TRBV19	TRBJ2-2	CASRRTGADTGELFF	TGTGCCAGTCGCCGGACAGGGGCGGACACCGGGGAGCTGTTTTTT
TRBD1	TRBV27	TRBJ1-3	CASSLGGQNSGNTIYF	TGTGCCAGCAGTTTAGGGGGACAGAACTCTGGAAACACCATATATTTT
NA	TRBV13	TRBJ2-3	CASSLVLGLGQYF	TGTGCCAGCAGCTTAGTTCTCGGACTTGGGCAGTATTTT
TRBD2	TRBV19	TRBJ2-3	CASSMGRVGPDTQYF	TGTGCCAGTAGTATGGGGAGGGTAGGTCCAGATACGCAGTATTTT
NA	TRBV5-1	TRBJ2-3	CASTLTTSASTDTQYF	TGCGCCAGCACCCTAACTACATCTGCTAGCACAGATACGCAGTATTTT
TRBD1	TRBV11-3	TRBJ2-2	CASSLGTAVYGTGELFF	TGTGCCAGCAGCTTGGGGACAGCCGTTTATGGGACCGGGGAGCTGTTTTTT
NA	TRBV7-9	TRBJ2-7	CASSSQGGHEQYF	TGTGCCAGCAGCTCACAGGGAGGGCACGAGCAGTACTTC
TRBD1	TRBV9	TRBJ1-1	CASSQEGTGDTEAFF	TGTGCCAGCAGCCAAGAGGGGACAGGGGACACTGAAGCTTTCTTT
TRBD1	TRBV7-2	TRBJ2-7	CASSPPPGGREQYF	TGTGCCAGCAGCCCCCCACCAGGGGGACGGGAGCAGTACTTC
TRBD1	TRBV6-1	TRBJ1-2	CASSEEIGQGGRGYTF	TGTGCCAGCAGTGAAGAAATCGGACAGGGTGGACGGGGCTACACCTTC
NA	TRBV19	TRBJ1-1	CASSIDPGGKAEAFF	TGTGCCAGTAGTATAGACCCCGGCGGGAAGGCTGAAGCTTTCTTT
TRBD1	TRBV2	TRBJ2-2	CASSSQGVVTGELFF	TGTGCCAGCAGCTCTCAGGGGGTCGTGACCGGGGAGCTGTTTTTT
TRBD2	TRBV7-2	TRBJ2-7	CASSVNSGGAIYEQYF	TGTGCCAGCAGCGTCAATAGCGGGGGGGCGATCTACGAGCAGTACTTC
NA	TRBV27	TRBJ2-2	CASSLYRTANTGEPFF	TGTGCCAGCAGTTTATATCGGACAGCGAACACCGGGGAGCCGTTTTTT
TRBD1	TRBV2	TRBJ2-3	CASDREHTDTQYF	TGTGCCTCGGACAGGGAACACACAGATACGCAGTATTTT
TRBD1	TRBV6-1	TRBJ1-4	CASRTGTVEKLFF	TGTGCCAGCAGAACTGGGACAGTTGAAAAACTGTTTTTT
TRBD1	TRBV7-9	TRBJ2-5	CASGGGIRQGGENQETQYF	TGTGCCAGCGGCGGTGGCATCAGACAGGGCGGAGAAAACCAAGAGACCCAGTACTTC
NA	TRBV5-6	TRBJ2-3	CASVTLGGRGLTDTQYF	TGTGCCAGCGTTACCTTAGGGGGGCGGGGGCTCACAGATACGCAGTATTTT
TRBD1	TRBV30	TRBJ2-2	CAWSVQQGKLFF	TGTGCCTGGAGTGTACAACAGGGGAAGCTGTTTTTT
NA	TRBV7-9	TRBJ1-1	CASSLTVGSQAFF	TGTGCCAGCAGCTTAACAGTAGGGAGCCAAGCTTTCTTT
NA	TRBV11-2	TRBJ2-1	CASSLQTREQFF	TGTGCCAGCAGCTTACAGACTCGTGAGCAGTTCTTC
TRBD1	TRBV15	TRBJ1-6	CATHDRGLSPLHF	TGTGCCACCCATGACAGGGGGTTGTCACCCCTCCACTTT
TRBD2	TRBV7-3	TRBJ2-3	CASSRIAGAITDTQYF	TGTGCCAGCAGCCGTATAGCGGGGGCGATCACAGATACGCAGTATTTT
NA	TRBV13	TRBJ1-6	CASSLNPRAAGSPLHF	TGTGCCAGCAGCTTAAATCCGAGGGCGGCGGGTTCACCCCTCCACTTT
NA	TRBV19	TRBJ2-1	CASSIESVSYNEQFF	TGTGCCAGTAGTATAGAAAGCGTCTCCTACAATGAGCAGTTCTTC
TRBD1	TRBV19	TRBJ1-5	CASTQWGQGQHQPQHF	TGTGCCAGTACCCAATGGGGACAGGGTCAACATCAGCCCCAGCATTTT
TRBD1	TRBV20-1	TRBJ2-1	CSARDRDRAIF	TGCAGTGCTAGGGACCGGGACAGGGCGATCTTC
NA	TRBV10-2	TRBJ2-1	CASSEWSGKLNNEQFF	TGCGCCAGCAGTGAATGGTCAGGGAAGCTAAACAATGAGCAGTTCTTC
NA	TRBV7-9	TRBJ2-2	CASSPQARELFF	TGTGCTAGCAGCCCCCAGGCCCGGGAGCTGTTTTTT
NA	TRBV5-1	TRBJ1-4	CASSSSGLLIEKLFF	TGCGCCAGCAGCTCCTCAGGGTTGTTGATAGAAAAACTGTTTTTT
TRBD2	TRBV25-1	TRBJ2-2	CASSERLAGTGELFF	TGTGCCAGCAGTGAAAGACTAGCGGGCACCGGGGAGCTGTTTTTT
NA	TRBV10-2	TRBJ2-7	CASSEVVGGGEQYF	TGCGCCAGCAGTGAGGTAGTGGGAGGGGGAGAGCAGTACTTC
TRBD2	TRBV27	TRBJ2-7	CASSLLGKREGTYEQYF	TGTGCCAGCAGTTTATTGGGAAAAAGGGAGGGAACCTACGAGCAGTACTTC
TRBD2	TRBV5-1	TRBJ2-7	CASSLGAGGSYEQYF	TGCGCCAGCAGCTTGGGGGCGGGAGGCTCGTACGAGCAGTACTTC
NA	TRBV18	TRBJ1-1	CASSPSQNTEAFF	TGTGCCAGCTCACCATCCCAGAACACTGAAGCTTTCTTT
TRBD2	TRBV9	TRBJ2-5	CASSVASGRAETQYF	TGTGCCAGCAGCGTAGCTAGCGGGAGGGCAGAGACCCAGTACTTC
TRBD2	TRBV9	TRBJ2-1	CASSVSGGVLYNEQFF	TGTGCCAGCAGCGTGTCGGGGGGGGTACTATACAATGAGCAGTTCTTC
NA	TRBV7-9	TRBJ1-5	CASSPWAGEGNQPQHF	TGTGCCAGCAGCCCCTGGGCGGGGGAGGGCAATCAGCCCCAGCATTTT
NA	TRBV7-9	TRBJ2-7	CASSGAGLEGEQYF	TGTGCCAGCAGCGGGGCGGGACTCGAGGGCGAGCAGTACTTC
TRBD1	TRBV19	TRBJ1-1	CASTSDREGTEAFF	TGTGCCAGTACCTCGGACAGGGAGGGCACTGAAGCTTTCTTT
TRBD2	TRBV6-1	TRBJ2-3	CASSRLAGSTDTQYF	TGTGCCAGCAGCCGACTAGCGGGGAGCACAGATACGCAGTATTTT
TRBD2	TRBV7-8	TRBJ2-1	CASSTSGTRNEQFF	TGTGCCAGCAGCACCTCCGGGACTAGGAATGAGCAGTTCTTC
NA	TRBV5-4	TRBJ2-7	CASSLEGFSSYEQYF	TGTGCCAGCAGCTTAGAGGGCTTCAGCTCCTACGAGCAGTACTTC
NA	TRBV5-6	TRBJ1-2	CASSPDGRRGGYTF	TGTGCCAGCAGCCCGGACGGGAGAAGGGGAGGCTACACCTTC
TRBD2	TRBV6-1	TRBJ2-1	CASSQTSGGPNEQFF	TGTGCCAGCAGTCAAACTAGCGGGGGTCCCAATGAGCAGTTCTTC
TRBD2	TRBV18	TRBJ2-7	CASSQTGTSGIGEQYF	TGTGCCAGCTCACAGACCGGGACTAGCGGGATAGGGGAGCAGTACTTC
TRBD2	TRBV2	TRBJ2-7	CASSGGLERGGEEQYF	TGTGCCAGCAGTGGCGGTCTGGAGCGGGGGGGCGAAGAGCAGTACTTC
TRBD1	TRBV28	TRBJ2-5	CASSPGGWAQETQYF	TGTGCCAGCAGTCCAGGGGGTTGGGCCCAAGAGACCCAGTACTTC
NA	TRBV9	TRBJ1-1	CASSVGGSGGSEAFF	TGTGCCAGCAGCGTAGGGGGGTCGGGGGGGTCTGAAGCTTTCTTT
TRBD1	TRBV11-1	TRBJ1-1	CASSRGQGSTEAFF	TGTGCCAGCAGCCGGGGACAGGGAAGCACTGAAGCTTTCTTT
TRBD1	TRBV9	TRBJ2-7	CASSVGTGDYEQYF	TGTGCCAGCAGCGTAGGGACAGGGGACTACGAGCAGTACTTC
TRBD1	TRBV11-3	TRBJ2-5	CASSPGTGGETQYF	TGTGCCAGCAGCCCCGGGACAGGAGGGGAGACCCAGTACTTC
NA	TRBV29-1	TRBJ1-1	CSGRDTNTEAFF	TGCAGCGGGCGTGACACGAACACTGAAGCTTTCTTT
NA	TRBV9	TRBJ2-1	CASSLGTGSEYNEQFF	TGTGCCAGCAGCTTAGGAACAGGGTCGGAGTACAATGAGCAGTTCTTC
TRBD1	TRBV11-2	TRBJ2-7	CASSLDIRFRTGGYEQYF	TGTGCCAGCAGCTTAGATATTCGATTCAGGACAGGGGGCTACGAGCAGTACTTC
NA	TRBV5-6	TRBJ1-6	CASSLLVPEDSRVTPLHF	TGTGCCAGCAGCTTGTTAGTGCCAGAGGACAGCCGCGTAACACCCCTCCACTTT
NA	TRBV5-4	TRBJ1-1	CASSTGSRNTEAFF	TGTGCCAGCAGCACCGGGAGCCGGAACACTGAAGCTTTCTTT
NA	TRBV5-1	TRBJ1-4	CASSLAGGEKLFF	TGCGCCAGCAGCTTGGCGGGTGGAGAAAAACTGTTTTTT
TRBD1	TRBV6-6	TRBJ2-5	CASSYRDRGVGTQYF	TGTGCCAGCAGTTACCGGGACAGGGGAGTAGGGACCCAGTACTTC